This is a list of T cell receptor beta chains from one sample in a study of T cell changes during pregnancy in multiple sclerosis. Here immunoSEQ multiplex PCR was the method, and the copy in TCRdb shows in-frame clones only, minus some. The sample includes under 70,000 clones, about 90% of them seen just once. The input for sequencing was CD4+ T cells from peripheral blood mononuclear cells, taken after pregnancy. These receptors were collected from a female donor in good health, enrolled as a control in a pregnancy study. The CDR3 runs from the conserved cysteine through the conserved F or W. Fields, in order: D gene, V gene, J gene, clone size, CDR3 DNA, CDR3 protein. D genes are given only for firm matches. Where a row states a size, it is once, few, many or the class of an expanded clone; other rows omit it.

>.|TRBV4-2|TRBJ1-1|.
TGTGCCAGCAGCCAAGCCATCGAAACCGCGGCTTGGGCTTTCTTT
CASSQAIETAAWAFF
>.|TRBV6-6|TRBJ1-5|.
TGTGCCAGCAGTTACCTTAGGGCAGGGGATCAGCCCCAGCATTTT
CASSYLRAGDQPQHF
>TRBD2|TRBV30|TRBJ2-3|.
TGTGCCTGGAGTGTAAACAGCGGGGGGGCGACAGATACGCAGTATTTT
CAWSVNSGGATDTQYF
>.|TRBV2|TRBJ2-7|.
TGTGCCAGCAGGAACCTAGGGGTTTACGAGCAGTACTTC
CASRNLGVYEQYF
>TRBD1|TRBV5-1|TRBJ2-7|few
TGCGCCAGCAGCATACTAGGGGGCACCTACGAGCAGTACTTC
CASSILGGTYEQYF
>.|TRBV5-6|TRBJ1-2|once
TGTGCCAGCAGCTTGGCCAGTAGGACTCTTTATGGCTACACCTTC
CASSLASRTLYGYTF
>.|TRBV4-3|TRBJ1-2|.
TGCGCCAGCAGCCAAAAGTCAGGGAATGGCTACACCTTC
CASSQKSGNGYTF
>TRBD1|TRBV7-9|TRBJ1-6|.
TGTGCCAGCAGCCCGACAGGGGGCGCCTATAATTCACCCCTCCACTTT
CASSPTGGAYNSPLHF
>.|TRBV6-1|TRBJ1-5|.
TGTGCCAGCAGTGAAGGAGCCGACAGCTATAGCAATCAGCCCCAGCATTTT
CASSEGADSYSNQPQHF
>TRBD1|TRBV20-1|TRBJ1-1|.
TGCAGTGCTACAGGGGGTGGTGAAGCTTTCTTT
CSATGGGEAFF
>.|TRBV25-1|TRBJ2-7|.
TGTGCCAGCCCTCAGTCCCCCCGGGTCGACGAGCAGTACTTC
CASPQSPRVDEQYF
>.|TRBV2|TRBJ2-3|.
TGTGCCGGGGGCTTCCGAGCCCATACGCAGTATTTT
CAGGFRAHTQYF
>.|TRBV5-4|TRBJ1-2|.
TGTGCCAGCAGCCCCGGGACCAGGGGCGGGCTCTATGGCTACACCTTC
CASSPGTRGGLYGYTF
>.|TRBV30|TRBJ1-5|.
TGTGCCTGGGGCACACGTAGCAATCAGCCCCAGCATTTT
CAWGTRSNQPQHF
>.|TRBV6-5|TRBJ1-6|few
TGTGCCAGCAGTTATACCTTGAGGGATTCACCCCTCCACTTT
CASSYTLRDSPLHF
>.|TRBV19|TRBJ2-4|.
TGTGCCAGTAGTATAGAGGGTTTAGGGACAAACCTAGCCAAAAACATTCAGTACTTC
CASSIEGLGTNLAKNIQYF
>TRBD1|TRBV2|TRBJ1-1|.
TGTGCCAGCAACCTTGGGACAGATGAAGCTTTCTTT
CASNLGTDEAFF
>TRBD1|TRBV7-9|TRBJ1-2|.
TGTGCCAGCAGCTCCCAGGGGGCTGGTGGCTACACCTTC
CASSSQGAGGYTF
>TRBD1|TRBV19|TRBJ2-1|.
TGTGCCAGTAGTATGGGACAGGGGTCTTACAATGAGCAGTTCTTC
CASSMGQGSYNEQFF
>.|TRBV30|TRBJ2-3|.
TGTGCCTGGAGTGTAGGACAGACCATTAGCACAGATACGCAGTATTTT
CAWSVGQTISTDTQYF